This T cell receptor (beta chain) appears in the sequencing data of a study of T cells in narcolepsy. V was cut by 6 bases and J by 2 bases, with 7 bases left in between. CDR3 length: 12 residues. Germline V gene lookup returns CDR1 SGHVS and CDR2 FQNEAQ. General observations from the study: Autoreactive clone sequences were missing from some blood memory CD4+ repertoires. Blood of same and different patients, but not healthy controls, reportedly held recurring autoreactive clonotypes.

Clones were sequenced by immunoSEQ multiplex PCR, and TCRdb holds only the in-frame ones, with some missing. The sample comprises around 32,000 clones, 82% of which are singletons, and around 2.6% rests with the top ten. Comments on this clone: Its antigen is not known.

Input material: CD45RA- memory CD4+ T cells from PBMCs. V usage is TRBV7-8 and J usage is TRBJ2-5; D possibly corresponds to TRBD1 (5 bases). The clonotype was recovered from a human donor with narcolepsy. This chain's CDR3 is CASSPGQETQYF. The CDR3 bases are TGTGCCAGCAGTCCAGGGCAAGAGACCCAGTACTTC.